A single T cell receptor (beta chain) is shown here with its context. The antigen is not known. This entry belongs to a study of vaccination effects on CD4 cells after COVID-19. Generated by immunoSEQ multiplex PCR, the TCRdb table keeps only in-frame clones and is missing some. The profile shows 23,000 or so clones, around 70% of them singletons. Pools of viral peptides were used by the ViraFEST assay to expand antigen-specific CD4+ T cells ahead of sequencing. Culture proceeded for nine to eleven days, and CD4+ T cells were then isolated. The CDR3 runs to 15 residues. V dropped 5 bases and J dropped 0; count of bases not matched to a gene: 6. Germline CDR1 is SGHAT and CDR2 is FQNNGV.

The receptor's source is a human donor who received a COVID-19 vaccine. The specimen comprised CD4+ T cells from PBMCs cultured with HCoV-229E spike peptides, sampled before COVID-19 vaccination. The V call is TRBV11-2, the J call TRBJ1-1; TRBD1 matches 7 bases. The CDR3 DNA is TGTGCCAGCAGCATAAGGACAGGCGTGAACACTGAAGCTTTCTTT. It is translated as CASSIRTGVNTEAFF.